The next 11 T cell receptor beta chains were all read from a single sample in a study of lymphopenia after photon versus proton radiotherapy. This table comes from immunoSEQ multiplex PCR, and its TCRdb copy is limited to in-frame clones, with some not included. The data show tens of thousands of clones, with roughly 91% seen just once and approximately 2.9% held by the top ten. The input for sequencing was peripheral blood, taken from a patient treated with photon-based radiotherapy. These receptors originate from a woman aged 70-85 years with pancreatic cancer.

The CDR3 DNA reads TGTGCCAGTAGTATAGATCCTGGGTTTGGCTACACCTTC. This codes for CASSIDPGFGYTF. This chain joins TRBV19 and TRBJ1-2; no reliable D call. Looked up from germline, CDR1 is LNHDA and CDR2 is SQIVND (reference sequence). The V end was cut by 0 bases, the J end by 7 bases, with 9 bases between. CDR3 length: 13 amino acids. The full variable domain, its missing parts supplied by reference TRBV19 and TRBJ1-2, is DGGITQSPKYLFRKEGQNVTLSCEQNLNHDAMYWYRQDPGQGLRLIYYSQIVNDFQKGDIAEGYSVSREKKESFPLTVTSAQKNPTAFYLCASSIDPGFGYTFGSGTRLTVV.

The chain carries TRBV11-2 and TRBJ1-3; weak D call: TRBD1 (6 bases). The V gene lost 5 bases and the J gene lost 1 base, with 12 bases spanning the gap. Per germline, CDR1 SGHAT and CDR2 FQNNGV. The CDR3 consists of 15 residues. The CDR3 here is CASSVITGSGNTIYF. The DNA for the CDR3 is TGTGCCAGCAGCGTTATAACAGGGTCTGGAAACACCATATATTTT.

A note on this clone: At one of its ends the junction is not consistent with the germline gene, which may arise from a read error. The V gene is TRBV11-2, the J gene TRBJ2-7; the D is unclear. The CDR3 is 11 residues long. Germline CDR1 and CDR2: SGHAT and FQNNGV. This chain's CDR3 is CASSLSSEQYF. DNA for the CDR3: TGTGCCAGCAGCTTATCCTCCGAGCAGTACTTC.

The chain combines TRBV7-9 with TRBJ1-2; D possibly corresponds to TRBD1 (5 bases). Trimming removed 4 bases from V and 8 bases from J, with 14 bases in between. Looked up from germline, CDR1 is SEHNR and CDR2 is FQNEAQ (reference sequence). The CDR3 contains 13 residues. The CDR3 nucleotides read TGTGCCAGCAGCTACGGGACCCCGGAAGGCTACACCTTC. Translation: CASSYGTPEGYTF.

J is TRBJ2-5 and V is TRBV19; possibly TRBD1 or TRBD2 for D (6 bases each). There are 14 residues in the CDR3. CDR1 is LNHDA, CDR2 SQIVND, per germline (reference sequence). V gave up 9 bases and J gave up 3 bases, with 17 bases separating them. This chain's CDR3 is CASRSGGHEETQYF. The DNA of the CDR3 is TGTGCCAGCCGGAGTGGGGGGCATGAAGAGACCCAGTACTTC.

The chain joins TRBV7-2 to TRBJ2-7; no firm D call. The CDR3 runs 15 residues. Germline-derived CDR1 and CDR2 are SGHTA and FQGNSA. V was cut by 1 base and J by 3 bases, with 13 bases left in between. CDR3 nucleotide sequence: TGTGCCAGCAGCTTAGTGGCAGCTTCCCTCTACGAGCAGTACTTC. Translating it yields CASSLVAASLYEQYF.

The CDR3 DNA reads as TGTGCCAGCAGCTTAATTGCGGGCTCCCTGGGCGAGCAGTACTTC. Translated, it gives CASSLIAGSLGEQYF. This chain connects TRBV7-3 to TRBJ2-7; TRBD2 is a possible D gene (5 bases). Germline V gene sequence: CDR1 SGHTA, CDR2 FQGTGA. CDR3 size: 15 residues. V was cut by 1 base and J by 6 bases, with 16 bases left in between. The full variable domain, in which reference TRBV7-3 and TRBJ2-7 provide the parts outside the CDR3, is GAGVSQTPSNKVTEKGKYVELRCDPISGHTALYWYRQSLGQGPEFLIYFQGTGAADDSGLPNDRFFAVRPEGSVSTLKIQRTERGDSAVYLCASSLIAGSLGEQYFGPGTRLTVT.

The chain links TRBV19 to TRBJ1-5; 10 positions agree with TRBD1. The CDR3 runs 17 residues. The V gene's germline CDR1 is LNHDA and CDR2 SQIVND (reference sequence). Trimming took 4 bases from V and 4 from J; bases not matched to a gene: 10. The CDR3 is CASSTGQGRGKNQPQHF. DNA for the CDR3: TGTGCCAGTAGTACGGGACAGGGGCGGGGTAAGAATCAGCCCCAGCATTTT. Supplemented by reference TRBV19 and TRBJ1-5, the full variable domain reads DGGITQSPKYLFRKEGQNVTLSCEQNLNHDAMYWYRQDPGQGLRLIYYSQIVNDFQKGDIAEGYSVSREKKESFPLTVTSAQKNPTAFYLCASSTGQGRGKNQPQHFGDGTRLSIL.

CDR3 sequence: CASSDPTTNTEAFF. The CDR3, as DNA: TGTGCCAGCAGTGACCCTACAACGAACACTGAAGCTTTCTTT. This chain joins TRBV6-6 and TRBJ1-1, with D unclear. Germline V gene data show CDR1 as MNHNY and CDR2 as SVGAGI (reference sequence). CDR3 size: 14 residues. Trimming left V 5 bases short and J 1 base short, with 11 bases between.

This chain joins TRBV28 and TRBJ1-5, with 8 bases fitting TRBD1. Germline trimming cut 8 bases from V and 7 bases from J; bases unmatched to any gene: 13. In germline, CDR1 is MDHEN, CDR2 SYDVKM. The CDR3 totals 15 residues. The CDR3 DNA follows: TGTGCCAGCTTAAGCGGACAGGGAAGGGGGCAGCCCCAGCATTTT. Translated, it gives CASLSGQGRGQPQHF.

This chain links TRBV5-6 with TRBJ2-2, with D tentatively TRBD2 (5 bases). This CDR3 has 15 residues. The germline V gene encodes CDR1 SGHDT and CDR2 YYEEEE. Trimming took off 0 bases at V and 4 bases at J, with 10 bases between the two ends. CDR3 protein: CASSLVGSGTGELFF. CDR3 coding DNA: TGTGCCAGCAGCTTGGTAGGGAGCGGCACCGGGGAGCTGTTTTTT.